This T cell receptor beta chain comes out of a study of cytomegalovirus exposure and HLA in healthy donors. Study-wide results and caveats: In a later analysis, CMV-associated beta chains were mostly HLA-associated, it appeared.

The CDR3 is 13 residues long. Between the trimmed V and J ends, which lost 5 bases and 2 bases, there was a span of 7 bases. Germline V gene sequence: CDR1 PRHDT, CDR2 FYEKMQ (reference sequence). For this clone: Its antigen is unidentified.

Primers included in the PCR were 60 Vbeta and 13 Jbeta primers. TCRdb's copy holds only in-frame clones and misses some; the assay was immunoSEQ multiplex PCR. Altogether 120,000 to 150,000 clones are present, about 75% being singletons, with the ten largest covering about 1.7%. This TCR came from a woman in her thirties in good health and CMV-seronegative. The chain couples TRBV13 to TRBJ1-3; D not resolved. The specimen was PBMCs. CDR3 DNA: TGTGCCAGCAGCCCGGGAACTGGAAACACCATATATTTT. Protein: CASSPGTGNTIYF. The full variable domain, in which reference TRBV13 and TRBJ1-3 provide the parts outside the CDR3, is AAGVIQSPRHLIKEKRETATLKCYPIPRHDTVYWYQQGPGQDPQFLISFYEKMQSDKGSIPDRFSAQQFSDYHSELNMSSLELGDSALYFCASSPGTGNTIYFGEGSWLTVV.